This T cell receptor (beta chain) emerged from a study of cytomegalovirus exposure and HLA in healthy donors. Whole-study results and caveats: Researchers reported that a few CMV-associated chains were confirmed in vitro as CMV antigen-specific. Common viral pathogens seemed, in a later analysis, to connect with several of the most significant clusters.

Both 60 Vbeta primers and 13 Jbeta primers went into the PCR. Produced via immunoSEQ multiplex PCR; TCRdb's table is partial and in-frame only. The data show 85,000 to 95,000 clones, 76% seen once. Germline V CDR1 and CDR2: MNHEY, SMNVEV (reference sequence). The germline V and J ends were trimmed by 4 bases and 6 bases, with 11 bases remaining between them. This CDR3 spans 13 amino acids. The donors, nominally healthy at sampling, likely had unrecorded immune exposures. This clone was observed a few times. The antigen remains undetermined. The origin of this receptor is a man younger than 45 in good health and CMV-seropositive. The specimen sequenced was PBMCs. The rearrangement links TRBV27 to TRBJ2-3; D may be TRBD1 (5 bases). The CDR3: CASSSRVTDTQYF. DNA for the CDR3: TGTGCCAGCAGTTCCAGGGTAACGGATACGCAGTATTTT.